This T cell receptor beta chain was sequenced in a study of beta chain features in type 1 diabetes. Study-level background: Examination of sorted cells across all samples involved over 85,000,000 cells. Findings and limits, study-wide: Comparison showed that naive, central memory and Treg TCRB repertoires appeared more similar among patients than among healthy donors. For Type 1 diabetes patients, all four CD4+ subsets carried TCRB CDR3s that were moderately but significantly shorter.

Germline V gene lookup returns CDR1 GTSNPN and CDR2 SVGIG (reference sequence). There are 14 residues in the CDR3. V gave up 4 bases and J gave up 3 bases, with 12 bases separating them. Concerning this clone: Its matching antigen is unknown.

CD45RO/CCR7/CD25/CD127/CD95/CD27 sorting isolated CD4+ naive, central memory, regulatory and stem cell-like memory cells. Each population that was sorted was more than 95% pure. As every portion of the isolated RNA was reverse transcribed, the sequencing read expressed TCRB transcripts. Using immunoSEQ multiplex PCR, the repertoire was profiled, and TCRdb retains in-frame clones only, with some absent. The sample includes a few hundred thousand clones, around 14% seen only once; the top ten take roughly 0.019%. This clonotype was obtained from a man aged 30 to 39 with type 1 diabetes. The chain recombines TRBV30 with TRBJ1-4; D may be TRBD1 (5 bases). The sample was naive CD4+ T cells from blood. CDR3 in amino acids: CAWTGDSSNEKLFF. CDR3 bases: TGTGCCTGGACAGGTGACAGCTCTAATGAAAAACTGTTTTTT.